The 30 T cell receptor beta chains listed next were all sequenced from one sample in a study of PD-1 blockade in classical Hodgkin lymphoma (TCRdb year 2020). Libraries were made using the immunoSEQ multiplex PCR assay. The table was pulled from immuneACCESS by TCRdb, which kept in-frame rearrangements only. Such tables lose some clones; where checked, under half of the loss comes from unresolved V genes, and the rest has no known cause. The sample profile shows nearly 55,000 clones; 81% of them were found once. 15% to 20% of the sample is in the top ten clones. Per the publication, the time point label means: cycle 1 day 1 (C1D1), immediately before nivolumab initiation. Relapse after autologous stem cell transplantation had occurred in all trial patients, and cohorts A, B and C were distinguished by prior brentuximab vedotin exposure. The sequencing here drew on peripheral blood mononuclear cells (PBMCs), taken at baseline. Receptors originate from a human donor with classical Hodgkin lymphoma.

This rearrangement joins TRBV7-8 to TRBJ2-1; possible D gene TRBD2, 6 bases. Trimming took off 4 bases at V and 7 bases at J, with 17 bases between the two ends. The CDR3 loop spans 15 amino acids. The germline V gene encodes CDR1 SGHVS and CDR2 FQNEAQ. CDR3 in DNA: TGTGCCAGCAGCTCGCCTCGCCCTAGCGCTAATGAGCAGTTCTTC. Translated, it gives CASSSPRPSANEQFF.

V and J are TRBV18 and TRBJ2-5; 10 bases align to TRBD2. CDR3 length: 16 residues. Germline V lookup: CDR1 KGHSH, CDR2 LQKENI. V trimming: 3 bases; J trimming: 7 bases; junction bases outside the gene matches: 11. In DNA, the CDR3 is TGTGCCAGCTCACCCCCAATAAGGACTAGCGGTATGACCCAGTACTTC. Translating it yields CASSPPIRTSGMTQYF.

V usage is TRBV27 and J usage is TRBJ1-5, with 9 bases matching TRBD1. Per the germline V gene, CDR1 is MNHEY and CDR2 is SMNVEV (reference sequence). The V segment lost 5 bases and the J segment 1 base; nucleotides outside the gene matches: 6. This CDR3 is 16 amino acids long. The chain's CDR3 is CASSQGQGGSNQPQHF. DNA of the CDR3: TGTGCCAGCAGTCAGGGACAGGGAGGGAGCAATCAGCCCCAGCATTTT.

The chain employs TRBV4-3 and TRBJ2-6; 7 bases align to TRBD1. V gave up 3 bases and J gave up 1 base; unmatched junction bases: 3. The CDR3 loop spans 16 amino acids. The V gene's germline CDR1 is LGHNA and CDR2 YSLEER. The chain's CDR3 is CASSQYRGSGANVLTF. CDR3 DNA sequence: TGCGCCAGCAGCCAGTACAGGGGATCTGGGGCCAACGTCCTGACTTTC.

There are a few counts of this clone. V gene TRBV4-1 combines with J gene TRBJ2-3, with D possibly matching TRBD2 (6 bases). Trimming took off 4 bases at V and 0 bases at J, with 17 bases between the two ends. Germline lookup yields CDR1 MGHRA and CDR2 YSYEKL. This CDR3 has 17 residues. CDR3 sequence reads: CASSRSLAVPSTDTQYF. The CDR3 DNA is TGCGCCAGCAGCCGGAGCTTAGCGGTGCCTAGCACAGATACGCAGTATTTT.

The J gene is TRBJ2-1, the V gene TRBV11-3; D possibly corresponds to TRBD2 (6 bases). The CDR3 extends over 14 amino acids. Deletions cut 5 bases from V and 9 bases from J, with 17 bases between. Germline V CDR1 and CDR2: SGHNT, YENEEA. The CDR3 DNA reads TGTGCCAGCAGCGGCGGCCAGAGGGGACTTGAGCAGTTCTTC. Encoded protein: CASSGGQRGLEQFF.

This clone has a single count. This chain joins TRBV4-1 and TRBJ2-7; D gene unclear. CDR3 length: 13 residues. V was clipped by 3 bases and J by 2 bases, with 8 bases between them. Per germline, CDR1 MGHRA and CDR2 YSYEKL. Here the CDR3 DNA reads TGCGCCAGCAGCCAGACTTCCGCCTACGAGCAGTACTTC. It translates to CASSQTSAYEQYF.

This clone was recorded only once. The rearrangement uses TRBV30 and TRBJ1-5; D gene uncertain. Trimming removed 8 bases at V and 11 bases at J, with 19 bases between. The CDR3 length is 12 residues. Germline V lookup: CDR1 GTSNPN, CDR2 SVGIG (reference sequence). CDR3 DNA: TGTGCCAGACCTCGGCCGGTTTCTTCCCAGCATTTT. This gives the protein CARPRPVSSQHF.

CDR3 protein: CASSPPSGRRYEQFF. The CDR3 nucleotides are TGTGCCAGCAGTCCGCCTAGCGGGAGGCGATATGAGCAGTTCTTC. The V and J genes are TRBV27 and TRBJ2-1, with 11 nucleotides matching TRBD2. CDR3 length equals 15 residues. Germline V gene data show CDR1 as MNHEY and CDR2 as SMNVEV (reference sequence). J was trimmed by 8 bases and V by 5 bases; bases with no gene match: 8.

The CDR3 nucleotides read TGTGCCAGCAGCCGTTCCGGGACTAGCGGCTACGAGCAGTACGTC. It specifies CASSRSGTSGYEQYV. V and J are TRBV5-8 and TRBJ2-7, with 11 bases identical to TRBD2. This CDR3 has 15 amino acids. The ends lost 4 bases at V and 3 bases at J; junction bases unmatched: 6. Germline V gene sequence: CDR1 SGHTS, CDR2 YDEGEE.

This clone was seen once. The rearrangement joins TRBV5-6 to TRBJ1-5; D ambiguous. This CDR3 has 12 amino acids. Germline loops: CDR1 SGHDT, CDR2 YYEEEE. The V end lost 3 bases, the J end lost 11 bases, and 12 bases lay between the germline ends. CDR3 residues: CASSSQDGAQHF. The CDR3 DNA reads as TGTGCCAGCAGCTCCCAAGACGGGGCCCAGCATTTT.

This clone was seen more than once but under ten times. V usage is TRBV5-1 and J usage is TRBJ2-2, with D maybe TRBD2 (5 bases). Germline V gene sequence: CDR1 SGHRS, CDR2 YFSETQ. The CDR3 is made up of 18 amino acids. Trimming took off 4 bases at V and 1 base at J, with 20 bases between the two ends. For the CDR3, the DNA is TGCGCCAGCAGCGGAGGCATCTTAAAGGGAGTGAACACCGGGGAGCTGTTTTTT. Translating gives CASSGGILKGVNTGELFF.

The CDR3: CAWSGLKVNYGYTF. CDR3 bases: TGTGCCTGGAGTGGGCTGAAAGTTAACTATGGCTACACCTTC. The rearrangement joins TRBV30 to TRBJ1-2; D is unresolved. In germline, CDR1 is GTSNPN, CDR2 SVGIG (reference sequence). The V gene lost 1 base and the J gene lost 1 base, with 10 bases spanning the gap. The CDR3 is 14 residues long.

This sequence joins TRBV5-1 and TRBJ1-1; D gene ambiguous. This CDR3 is built from 14 residues. With 3 bases removed from V and 3 bases from J, the gap between germline ends came to 12 bases. Germline V gene sequence: CDR1 SGHRS, CDR2 YFSETQ. In nucleotides, the CDR3 is TGCGCCAGCAGCTCGAGTCAGGTGGACACTGAAGCTTTCTTT. It encodes CASSSSQVDTEAFF.

The chain carries TRBV7-3 and TRBJ2-3; D remains ambiguous. The CDR3 extends over 13 amino acids. The ends were cut back, 5 bases at V and 5 bases at J, with 11 bases in the middle. Germline values: CDR1 SGHTA, CDR2 FQGTGA. CDR3 sequence (DNA): TGTGCCAGCAGCCCGGACCTTCGAGATACGCAGTATTTT. Protein product: CASSPDLRDTQYF. The variable domain in full, with the rest retrieved from reference TRBV7-3 and TRBJ2-3, is GAGVSQTPSNKVTEKGKYVELRCDPISGHTALYWYRQSLGQGPEFLIYFQGTGAADDSGLPNDRFFAVRPEGSVSTLKIQRTERGDSAVYLCASSPDLRDTQYFGPGTRLTVL.

The gene calls are TRBV4-3 and TRBJ2-5, with TRBD2 matching over 8 bases. The CDR3 spans 17 residues. V was pared by 0 bases and J by 1 base, with 7 bases of the junction left unmatched. Germline V gene sequence: CDR1 LGHNA, CDR2 YSLEER. The chain's CDR3 is CASSQEGLAGAQETQYF. CDR3 in DNA: TGCGCCAGCAGCCAAGAGGGTCTAGCGGGTGCCCAAGAGACCCAGTACTTC.

The table lists this clone with a count of one. The chain joins TRBV5-4 to TRBJ2-5; D unresolved. Trimming took off 1 base at V and 5 bases at J, with 12 bases between the two ends. The CDR3 contains 14 residues. Germline CDR1 and CDR2: SGHNT and YYREEE (reference sequence). CDR3 protein: CASSLPTPRETQYF. CDR3 DNA: TGTGCCAGCAGCTTGCCGACCCCGCGGGAGACCCAGTACTTC.

The V and J genes are TRBV7-8 and TRBJ2-1, with D perhaps TRBD1 or TRBD2 (5 bases each). The V end lost 1 base, the J end lost 7 bases, and 17 bases lay between the germline ends. The CDR3 totals 16 residues. CDR1 is SGHVS and CDR2 is FQNEAQ in the germline V gene. This chain's CDR3 is CASSLVKTGPGNEQFF. In DNA, the CDR3 is TGTGCCAGCAGCTTAGTAAAAACGGGACCAGGGAATGAGCAGTTCTTC.

The CDR3 DNA is TGCGCCAGCAGCTTGGGAGACAATCAGCCCCAGCATTTT. It translates to CASSLGDNQPQHF. The chain recombines TRBV5-1 with TRBJ1-5; no definite D call. CDR3 length: 13 residues. The V gene's germline CDR1 is SGHRS and CDR2 YFSETQ. Trimming shortened V by 0 bases and J by 3 bases, and 4 bases separated the two germline ends.

This chain joins TRBV14 and TRBJ2-5; D remains unclear. The V end lost 4 bases, the J end lost 1 base, and 7 bases lay between the germline ends. The CDR3 is 13 residues long. Germline V gives CDR1 SGHDN, CDR2 FVKESK. As DNA, the CDR3 is TGTGCCAGCAGCCCCCAATTCCAAGAGACCCAGTACTTC. Translation gives CASSPQFQETQYF. The whole variable domain, remainder taken from reference TRBV14 and TRBJ2-5, is EAGVTQFPSHSVIEKGQTVTLRCDPISGHDNLYWYRRVMGKEIKFLLHFVKESKQDESGMPNNRFLAERTGGTYSTLKVQPAELEDSGVYFCASSPQFQETQYFGPGTRLLVL.

The chain couples TRBV27 to TRBJ1-5; D is unresolved. The germline V and J ends were trimmed by 3 bases and 0 bases, with 9 bases remaining between them. The CDR3 has 15 amino acids. The germline V gene encodes CDR1 MNHEY and CDR2 SMNVEV (reference sequence). The CDR3 protein is CASSFTPYSNQPQHF. CDR3 sequence (DNA): TGTGCCAGCAGTTTCACACCCTATAGCAATCAGCCCCAGCATTTT.

In this sample, this clone turned up once. This sequence joins TRBV29-1 and TRBJ1-1; TRBD1 is a possible D gene (6 bases). V dropped 4 bases and J dropped 11 bases, with 26 bases sitting between them. CDR3 length: 15 amino acids. From germline, CDR1 is SQVTM and CDR2 ANQGSEA. In DNA form, the CDR3 reads TGCAGCGTTGCTTTCGGGGCAGGGGATGGTATTGAGGCTTTCTTT. Translated, it gives CSVAFGAGDGIEAFF.

The rearrangement joins TRBV15 to TRBJ2-5; D call uncertain. Trimming took 5 bases from V and 4 from J, leaving 17 bases between them. The CDR3 is 15 amino acids. Looked up from germline, CDR1 is LNHNV and CDR2 is YYDKDF (reference sequence). CDR3 in DNA: TGTGCCACCAGCCTTTATCCCGCCGGCGGAGAGACCCAGTACTTC. It encodes CATSLYPAGGETQYF.

This clone showed up just once. This sequence joins TRBV5-4 and TRBJ1-1, with D perhaps TRBD1 (6 bases). V lost 1 base and J 3 bases, leaving 7 bases between the germline ends. CDR1 is SGHNT and CDR2 is YYREEE in the germline V gene (reference sequence). CDR3 length: 13 amino acids. For the CDR3, the DNA is TGTGCCAGCAGCTTGAAGGGGGACACTGAAGCTTTCTTT. It encodes CASSLKGDTEAFF.

Comments on this clone: The sample holds other DNA sequences that translate to the same CDR3. The chain couples TRBV7-2 to TRBJ2-1; 11 nucleotides align to TRBD2. The CDR3 has 15 residues. J gave up 4 bases and V 6 bases, and 5 bases lay outside the gene matches. Germline values: CDR1 SGHTA, CDR2 FQGNSA. The CDR3 protein is CASSLTSGRYNEQFF. The CDR3 DNA reads TGTGCCAGCAGTTTAACTAGCGGGAGATACAATGAGCAGTTCTTC.

The CDR3 here is CASSPREFPGGEQFF. As DNA, the CDR3 is TGTGCCAGCAGCCCTCGGGAGTTCCCGGGGGGTGAGCAGTTCTTC. The V gene is TRBV7-9, the J gene TRBJ2-1; 7 nucleotides align to TRBD2. Per the germline V gene, CDR1 is SEHNR and CDR2 is FQNEAQ (reference sequence). V gave up 5 bases and J gave up 9 bases; unmatched junction bases: 13. CDR3 length equals 15 residues.

The V and J genes are TRBV4-3 and TRBJ2-3; 12 bases agree with TRBD1. The CDR3 loop spans 15 amino acids. V was clipped by 4 bases and J by 5 bases; unmatched bases: 4. CDR1 and CDR2 (germline): LGHNA, YSLEER. CDR3 region: CASSRDRGRLDTQYF. The CDR3 DNA reads TGCGCCAGCAGCCGGGACAGGGGGCGATTAGATACGCAGTATTTT.

The chain is built from TRBV19 and TRBJ2-1, with 9 bases identical to TRBD2. Germline CDR1 and CDR2: LNHDA and SQIVND (reference sequence). The CDR3 contains 14 residues. V dropped 6 bases and J dropped 8; count of bases not matched to a gene: 8. The CDR3, as DNA: TGTGCCAGTAGCATCGTACTAGCGGGCTATGAGCAGTTCTTC. This gives the protein CASSIVLAGYEQFF.

This clone appeared a single time. The chain employs TRBV5-1 and TRBJ2-1, with D unresolved. Germline V lookup: CDR1 SGHRS, CDR2 YFSETQ. V was clipped by 2 bases and J by 2 bases, with 2 bases between them. This CDR3 is 12 amino acids long. In DNA, the CDR3 is TGCGCCAGCAGCTTCACCTACAATGAGCAGTTCTTC. This gives the protein CASSFTYNEQFF.

For this clone: The sample carries other DNA sequences with the same CDR3. The V gene is TRBV11-2, the J gene TRBJ2-1; 8 bases line up with TRBD2. Per the germline V gene, CDR1 is SGHAT and CDR2 is FQNNGV. There are 15 residues in the CDR3. V lost 0 bases, J lost 5 bases, and 3 bases stayed unmatched. The CDR3 region has the DNA TGTGCCAGCAGCTTAGAGGCGGGAGGAAACAATGAGCAGTTCTTC. Protein: CASSLEAGGNNEQFF. Supplemented by reference TRBV11-2 and TRBJ2-1, the full variable domain reads EAGVAQSPRYKIIEKRQSVAFWCNPISGHATLYWYQQILGQGPKLLIQFQNNGVVDDSQLPKDRFSAERLKGVDSTLKIQPAKLEDSAVYLCASSLEAGGNNEQFFGPGTRLTVL.